The 2 T cell receptor beta chains below were found in one sample sequenced in a study of cytomegalovirus exposure and HLA in healthy donors. PCR amplification relied on 60 Vbeta primers (plus 13 Jbeta primers). Assay used: immunoSEQ multiplex PCR; TCRdb lists only in-frame clones, some missing. Among under 110,000 clones listed, around four fifths were seen once. The sample taken for sequencing was PBMCs. These receptors were obtained from a man between 45 and 60 years old in good health and CMV-seronegative.

The V and J genes are TRBV5-5 and TRBJ2-5, with TRBD1 matching over 8 bases. Losses at the gene ends were 3 bases for V and 5 bases for J; bases not matched to a gene: 3. The germline CDR1 and CDR2 sequences are SGHKS and YYEKEE (reference sequence). The length of the CDR3 is 13 residues. DNA of the CDR3: TGTGCCAGCAGCTCTTGGACAGGGGAGACCCAGTACTTC. It translates to CASSSWTGETQYF.

The V and J genes are TRBV19 and TRBJ2-2; D is perhaps TRBD2 (6 bases). The V gene's germline CDR1 is LNHDA and CDR2 SQIVND (reference sequence). The CDR3 covers 13 residues. With 3 bases removed from V and 5 bases from J, the gap between germline ends came to 7 bases. The CDR3 protein is CASSIGTTGELFF. For the CDR3, the DNA is TGTGCCAGTAGTATCGGGACTACCGGGGAGCTGTTTTTT.